These 22 T cell receptor beta chains were all obtained from the same sample, sequenced in a study of T cells in Graves' hyperthyroidism and ophthalmopathy. Authors of the study amplified TCR beta CDR3 regions from RNA transcripts. The study used the HTBI primer set for a first-round RT-PCR of the TCR CDR3. TCRdb re-called the multiplex PCR reads through MiXCR, storing one row per CDR3 protein. The sample shows about 610,000 distinct CDR3 sequences, approximately 14% of them seen only once. Sequenced material: blood. The receptors derive from a woman in her forties with Graves' ophthalmopathy.

This clonotype was recorded many times. This chain uses TRBV7-9 with TRBJ2-7; D possibly corresponds to TRBD2 (5 bases). Per germline, CDR1 SEHNR and CDR2 FQNEAQ (reference sequence). The CDR3 sequence is 13 residues long. V was clipped by 5 bases and J by 3 bases, with 11 bases between them. This CDR3 reads CASSPTTHYEQYF. CDR3 in DNA: TGTGCCAGCAGCCCGACTACTCACTACGAGCAGTACTTC.

This clonotype came up many times. One junction end does not reproduce the germline sequence, and a read error may be involved. V and J are TRBV28 and TRBJ2-5; TRBD2 aligns across 9 bases. CDR1 MDHEN and CDR2 SYDVKM come from the germline V gene. The CDR3 consists of 15 residues. In DNA form, the CDR3 reads TGTGCCAGCACCCCAGCGGGAGGAAACCAGGAGACCCAGTACTTC. This codes for CASTPAGGNQETQYF.

This clonotype came up a few times. CDR3 loop: CASSPWGGPYEQYF. The DNA of the CDR3 is TGTGCCAGCAGCCCGTGGGGGGGACCCTACGAGCAGTACTTC. The V gene is TRBV7-2, the J gene TRBJ2-7; 7 bases agree with TRBD2. Germline V gives CDR1 SGHTA, CDR2 FQGNSA. J lost 2 bases, V lost 5 bases, and 6 bases had no gene match. The CDR3 sequence is 14 residues long.

V is TRBV10-3 and J is TRBJ2-7; D may be TRBD1 (5 bases). The CDR3 contains 14 residues. CDR1 and CDR2 (germline): ENHRY, SYGVKD. Trimming removed 2 bases at V and 1 base at J, with 9 bases between. CDR3 amino acids: CAISEGAGSYEQYF. In nucleotides, the CDR3 is TGTGCCATCAGTGAGGGGGCTGGGTCCTACGAGCAGTACTTC.

The chain combines TRBV20-1 with TRBJ2-5; 7 positions match TRBD2. V trimming: 2 bases; J trimming: 3 bases; junction bases outside the gene matches: 6. This CDR3 has 14 residues. Per germline, CDR1 DFQATT and CDR2 SNEGSKA (reference sequence). The CDR3 bases are TGCAGTGCTAGACTCCCCGGACTAGAAGAGACCCAGTACTTC. Amino acids: CSARLPGLEETQYF.

This clonotype showed up many times. CDR3 in amino acids: CASSALGTKEETQYF. The CDR3 DNA reads TGTGCCAGCAGCGCCCTCGGGACGAAAGAAGAGACCCAGTACTTC. V and J are TRBV9 and TRBJ2-5; the D gene could be TRBD1 or TRBD2 (5 bases each). From germline, CDR1 is SGDLS and CDR2 YYNGEE. V lost 3 bases and J 3 bases, leaving 15 bases between the germline ends. The CDR3 covers 15 residues.

There are many counts of this clonotype. The DNA for the CDR3 is TGCAGTGCCCTCCCCGCGATGGGGACAGCGTCCTACGAGCAGTACTTC. Translation gives CSALPAMGTASYEQYF. The chain has TRBV20-1 and TRBJ2-7, with TRBD1 identical over 7 bases. V trimming: 6 bases; J trimming: 1 base; junction bases outside the gene matches: 15. CDR1 is DFQATT, CDR2 SNEGSKA, per germline (reference sequence). The CDR3 spans 16 residues.

This chain joins TRBV11-2 and TRBJ2-3; D possibly matches TRBD1 or TRBD2 (5 bases each). The CDR3 has 14 amino acids. CDR1 is SGHAT and CDR2 is FQNNGV in the germline V gene. The V and J ends lost 5 bases and 6 bases respectively, with 15 bases between them. The CDR3 loop reads CASSLLGGRDTQYF. CDR3 in DNA: TGTGCCAGCAGCCTACTTGGGGGTAGGGATACGCAGTATTTT.

The chain combines TRBV15 with TRBJ2-5; no firm D call. The CDR3 runs 13 residues. Germline CDR1 LNHNV, CDR2 YYDKDF (reference sequence). The ends were cut back, 3 bases at V and 5 bases at J, with 10 bases in the middle. The CDR3, as DNA: TGTGCCACCAGCAGCGAAAAAGGGGAGACCCAGTACTTC. It codes for CATSSEKGETQYF.

This clonotype was counted many times. This chain joins TRBV11-2 and TRBJ1-2, with TRBD1 matching 8 bases. This CDR3 has 15 residues. Germline V gene data show CDR1 as SGHAT and CDR2 as FQNNGV. J gave up 4 bases and V 3 bases, and 7 bases lay outside the gene matches. CDR3 amino acids: CASSLTGAHSYGYTF. CDR3 nucleotides: TGTGCCAGCAGCTTGACAGGGGCGCATAGCTATGGCTACACCTTC.

At least ten counts were recorded for this clonotype. This rearrangement joins TRBV5-1 to TRBJ1-1; D gene unclear. This CDR3 has 11 amino acids. Trimming cost V 6 bases and J 5 bases, with 8 bases left between them. The germline V gene encodes CDR1 SGHRS and CDR2 YFSETQ. This CDR3 is CASIFGTEAFF. The CDR3 DNA reads as TGCGCCAGCATATTTGGGACTGAAGCTTTCTTT.

This clonotype was seen a handful of times. The chain employs TRBV7-9 and TRBJ2-5; possible D gene TRBD1, 5 bases. Germline values: CDR1 SEHNR, CDR2 FQNEAQ (reference sequence). Trimming took 8 bases from V and 1 from J, leaving 11 bases between them. The CDR3 contains 13 residues. The CDR3 sequence is CASAGNPQETQYF. In DNA, the CDR3 is TGTGCCAGCGCAGGGAATCCCCAAGAGACCCAGTACTTC.

This chain uses TRBV19 with TRBJ2-7; 12 bases fit TRBD2. The CDR3 covers 13 residues. The germline gives CDR1 LNHDA, CDR2 SQIVND (reference sequence). V dropped 5 bases and J dropped 13; count of bases not matched to a gene: 9. CDR3 protein: CASSPTSGSNPYF. As DNA, the CDR3 is TGTGCCAGTAGTCCGACTAGCGGGAGCAACCCATACTTC.

This chain links TRBV10-1 with TRBJ1-2; D is possibly TRBD1 (6 bases). This CDR3 spans 14 amino acids. The V gene's germline CDR1 is WNHNN and CDR2 SYGVQD (reference sequence). Trimming left V 7 bases short and J 6 bases short, with 18 bases between. CDR3 nucleotides: TGCGCCAGCACTGGGGAGGGGGAGGTGAATGGCTACACCTTC. Its protein is CASTGEGEVNGYTF.

This clonotype was picked up many times. The CDR3 here is CASSYSGSYEQYF. CDR3 nucleotide sequence: TGTGCCAGCAGTTACTCGGGGAGCTACGAGCAGTACTTC. The chain recombines TRBV6-5 with TRBJ2-7; maybe TRBD2 (5 bases). Trimming shortened V by 0 bases and J by 3 bases, and 6 bases separated the two germline ends. CDR3 length equals 13 residues. CDR1 is MNHEY, CDR2 SVGAGI, per germline.

This clonotype was recorded a few times. The chain joins TRBV11-2 to TRBJ1-5, with D uncertain. CDR3 length: 13 residues. Trimming removed 4 bases from V and 10 bases from J, with 14 bases in between. Germline CDR1 reads SGHAT; CDR2 reads FQNNGV. CDR3 nucleotides: TGTGCCAGCAGCTCAGCCCCAATCAGCCCCCAGCATTTT. This encodes CASSSAPISPQHF.

The J gene is TRBJ2-2, the V gene TRBV3-1; TRBD1 aligns across 7 bases. The CDR3 is made up of 16 amino acids. The V segment lost 6 bases and the J segment 2 bases; nucleotides outside the gene matches: 9. Germline V gives CDR1 LGHDT, CDR2 YNNKEL (reference sequence). CDR3 DNA: TGTGCCAGCAGACCCACCGGGACAGTAAACACCGGGGAGCTGTTTTTT. Translated, it gives CASRPTGTVNTGELFF.

This clonotype was counted many times. This chain connects TRBV7-2 to TRBJ1-1; D call uncertain. Deletions cut 0 bases from V and 2 bases from J, with 7 bases between. Germline CDR1 and CDR2: SGHTA and FQGNSA. This CDR3 is built from 14 residues. CDR3 loop: CASSLASLNTEAFF. CDR3 DNA: TGTGCCAGCAGCTTAGCCAGCCTTAACACTGAAGCTTTCTTT.

This clonotype was seen a few times. The genes are TRBV29-1 and TRBJ2-2, with D possibly being TRBD2 (6 bases). V shed 6 bases and J shed 5 bases, with 13 bases lying between them. This CDR3 spans 13 amino acids. Germline CDR1 reads SQVTM; CDR2 reads ANQGSEA. The CDR3 is CSVRERRTGELFF. In DNA, the CDR3 is TGCAGCGTACGGGAGCGACGGACCGGGGAGCTGTTTTTT.

This chain connects TRBV28 to TRBJ1-1; D unclear. CDR3 length equals 17 residues. Per germline, CDR1 MDHEN and CDR2 SYDVKM. The V and J ends lost 5 bases and 0 bases respectively, with 19 bases between them. The CDR3 coding sequence is TGTGCCAGCAGTCGTACCCGAGGGAGGACGATGAACACTGAAGCTTTCTTT. Translating gives CASSRTRGRTMNTEAFF.

This clonotype was recorded at least ten times. This chain uses TRBV27 with TRBJ2-2; 8 nucleotides align to TRBD2. This CDR3 region has 16 residues. The ends lost 6 bases at V and 5 bases at J; junction bases unmatched: 11. Looked up from germline, CDR1 is MNHEY and CDR2 is SMNVEV (reference sequence). The CDR3 loop is CASSPGSGRGTGELFF. The CDR3 DNA is TGTGCCAGCAGCCCGGGCAGCGGGAGAGGGACCGGGGAGCTGTTTTTT.

At least ten counts were recorded for this clonotype. This chain connects TRBV15 to TRBJ2-7, with 9 nucleotides matching TRBD1. The CDR3 is 14 amino acids. Losses at the gene ends were 3 bases for V and 2 bases for J; bases not matched to a gene: 2. The germline V gene encodes CDR1 LNHNV and CDR2 YYDKDF (reference sequence). This CDR3 is CATSRDRGTYEQYF. Here the CDR3 DNA reads TGTGCCACCAGCAGGGACAGGGGAACCTACGAGCAGTACTTC.